This T cell receptor beta chain stems from a study of shared clonotypes between healthy human individuals. Of note for this clone: The target antigen is unknown.

When replicate PCRs were run on sorted subsets, they used 150 to 200 ng DNA, some 33,000 T cell genomes. Profiling relied on immunoSEQ multiplex PCR, and the TCRdb table lists in-frame clones only, not all of them. Here the sample spans 1,400,000 or so clones, just under 99% being singletons. The CDR3 loop spans 19 amino acids. The ends were cut back, 2 bases at V and 0 bases at J, with 23 bases in the middle. Germline-derived CDR1 and CDR2 are SGHAT and FQNNGV. Study findings and constraints: Owing to a small donor count, the genetic and exposure-history diversity represented was limited. Larger richness was generally estimated for naive than memory subsets.

Recent vaccinations or acute infections were absent in the healthy HIV-negative adult donors. Sequenced input: naive CD4+ T cells sorted from blood. Indicated subset: CD45RA+ positively selected. The TCR originated in a man in his thirties or forties in good health. The V gene is TRBV11-2, the J gene TRBJ2-7; D perhaps matches TRBD2 (5 bases). DNA for the CDR3: TGTGCCAGCAGCTTAAAGTACTCGGTCAGCTCAACTAGCTCCTACGAGCAGTACTTC. This sequence encodes CASSLKYSVSSTSSYEQYF. Looking up the rest from reference TRBV11-2 and TRBJ2-7 gives the full variable domain: EAGVAQSPRYKIIEKRQSVAFWCNPISGHATLYWYQQILGQGPKLLIQFQNNGVVDDSQLPKDRFSAERLKGVDSTLKIQPAKLEDSAVYLCASSLKYSVSSTSSYEQYFGPGTRLTVT.